The T cell receptor (beta chain) described here comes from a study of blood T cell repertoires in COVID-19. Study context: The analysed material was cDNA or gDNA that came from T cells, B-cell-depleted T cells, or PBMCs.

Only in-frame clones appear in the TCRdb table, and some are missing; sequencing was by immunoSEQ multiplex PCR. Of tens of thousands of clones listed, 85% are singletons. The receptor comes from a man aged 45 to 65 with acute or convalescent COVID-19. The specimen was peripheral blood.

CDR3 region: CASSPLPAGGAGELFF. The CDR3 DNA reads as TGTGCCAGCTCACCACTTCCAGCGGGAGGGGCCGGGGAGCTGTTTTTT. The chain combines TRBV18 with TRBJ2-2; 10 bases match TRBD2. The CDR3 spans 16 residues. Germline CDR1 and CDR2: KGHSH and LQKENI. V shed 1 base and J 6 bases; nucleotides not matched to a gene: 5.